This T cell receptor beta chain originates from a study of T cell responses to AZD1222 COVID-19 vaccine. Study summary: Whether given at about 4 or about 12 weeks, second doses were pooled. The study, taken as a whole, reports: Two doses of AZD1222 preceded a rise in Spike-specific TCR breadth and depth. The study found vaccine-associated CD4 TCRs spanning spike, dominant at 160-218 and 743-854.

For this clone: Its cognate antigen is unknown.

In germline, CDR1 is SGHRS, CDR2 YFSETQ. V shed 0 bases and J shed 6 bases, with 10 bases lying between them. The CDR3 length is 14 residues. Data came from immunoSEQ multiplex PCR; TCRdb stores just in-frame clones and leaves some out. The table lists about 160,000 clones, 80% to 90% of them singletons. V usage is TRBV5-1 and J usage is TRBJ2-1; no definite D call. This receptor was identified in an adult in good health. The source material was peripheral blood, sampled on day 0 of AZD1222 vaccination. DNA for the CDR3: TGCGCCAGCAGCTTGGATATAGCCGCCAATGAGCAGTTCTTC. Translation: CASSLDIAANEQFF.